This T cell receptor (beta chain) was recovered during a study of cytomegalovirus exposure and HLA in healthy donors. Study context: Among the approximately 400 genotyped donors, less than 85% were placed in the Caucasian-associated ancestry cluster.

Healthy bone marrow donors formed the donor group. The CDR3 runs 14 residues. Germline CDR1 reads MNHEY; CDR2 reads SMNVEV (reference sequence). Trimming cost V 6 bases and J 3 bases; bases outside gene matches: 6. The PCR had 60 Vbeta and 13 Jbeta primers. Generated by immunoSEQ multiplex PCR, the TCRdb table keeps only in-frame clones and is missing some. The sample holds under 150,000 clones, 70% to 85% seen once. This clonotype was obtained from a boy aged 2 to 10 in good health and CMV-seronegative. The sample comprised PBMCs. This rearrangement joins TRBV27 to TRBJ1-2; 8 bases match TRBD1. The CDR3 here is CASRKDRDDYGYTF. The CDR3, as DNA: TGTGCCAGCAGGAAGGACAGGGATGACTATGGCTACACCTTC.